The TCR beta chain described here comes from a study of neurological immune-mediated disorders. This clonotype was seen many times. The V and J ends lost 1 base and 3 bases, in that order; junction bases with no gene match: 11. The germline V gene has CDR1 SEHNR and CDR2 FQNEAQ (reference sequence). CDR3 length: 18 residues. TCRdb itself ran the 5' RACE reads through MiXCR, one entry per CDR3 protein. The sample has around 29,000 distinct CDR3 sequences, less than 6% seen once. The chain couples TRBV7-9 to TRBJ2-4; 8 bases align to TRBD1. The receptor was isolated from a woman between 50 and 59 years old in good health. Sequencing used CD4+ T cells from blood. CDR3 residues: CASSLEGQVDLVKNIQYF. In DNA form, the CDR3 reads TGTGCCAGCAGCTTAGAGGGACAGGTCGATTTAGTCAAAAACATTCAGTACTTC.